This T cell receptor beta chain stems from a study of T cell changes during pregnancy in multiple sclerosis (dated by TCRdb to the late 2010s). General notes on the study: The study looked at changes in the T cell repertoire across pregnancy in women with multiple sclerosis.

The method was the immunoSEQ multiplex PCR assay. Here the immuneACCESS table is served through TCRdb, limited to in-frame sequences with V and J called. Missing clones are a known gap in these copies; in checked studies unresolved V genes cover under half, and the rest lacks a known reason. This sample gives around 4,000 clones in total; more than 75% of them show up just once. 16% of the sample is in the top ten clones. A remark on this clone: What antigen it recognizes has not been identified. Base qualities are not at hand, and no much larger clone is one base apart.

The TCR was taken from a female donor in good health, enrolled as a control in a pregnancy study. Sequenced here: CD8+ T cells from peripheral blood mononuclear cells, sampled in the first trimester of pregnancy.

The nucleotides read TGCGCCAGCAAACCGCGCGGCGAAACCTACTCCTACGAGCAGTACTTC. This translates into CASKPRGETYSYEQYF. Recombination connected TRBV10-2 to TRBJ2-7; the D gene identity is not certain. Sequences WSHSY (CDR1) and SAAADI (CDR2) are obtained from the germline V gene. The trim is 7 bases for V and 0 bases for J, with a gap of 19 bases between the germline ends. There are 16 amino acids in the CDR3, from cysteine to phenylalanine inclusive. Only CDR3 DNA remains: 48 bases, in frame from the first base.